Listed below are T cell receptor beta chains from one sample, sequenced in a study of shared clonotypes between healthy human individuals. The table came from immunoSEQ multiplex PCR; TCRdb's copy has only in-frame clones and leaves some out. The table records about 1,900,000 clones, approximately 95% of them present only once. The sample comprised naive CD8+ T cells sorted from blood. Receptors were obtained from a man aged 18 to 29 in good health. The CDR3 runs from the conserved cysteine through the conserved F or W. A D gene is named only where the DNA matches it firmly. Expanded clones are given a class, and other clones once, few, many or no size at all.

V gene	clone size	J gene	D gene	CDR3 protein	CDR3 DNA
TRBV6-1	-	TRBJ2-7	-	CASSVTPSYEQYF	TGTGCCAGCAGTGTAACACCCTCCTACGAGCAGTACTTC
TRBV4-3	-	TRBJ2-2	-	CASSHHRADTGELFF	TGCGCCAGCAGCCATCACAGGGCGGACACCGGGGAGCTGTTTTTT
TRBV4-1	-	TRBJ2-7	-	CASSQVSGSSYEQYF	TGCGCCAGCAGCCAAGTTAGCGGCTCATCCTACGAGCAGTACTTC
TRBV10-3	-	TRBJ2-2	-	CAISRSEDGELFF	TGTGCCATCAGTAGATCAGAGGACGGGGAGCTGTTTTTT
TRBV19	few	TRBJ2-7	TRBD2	CASSITAGISYEQYF	TGTGCCAGTAGTATCACAGCGGGAATCTCCTACGAGCAGTACTTC
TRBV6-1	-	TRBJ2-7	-	CASSEGTHSSYEQYF	TGTGCCAGCAGTGAAGGGACACACTCTTCCTACGAGCAGTACTTC
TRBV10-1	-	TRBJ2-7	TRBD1	CASSGGQGTQEQYF	TGCGCCAGCAGTGGCGGACAGGGTACGCAGGAGCAGTACTTC
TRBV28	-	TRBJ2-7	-	CASSDDRSLNEQYF	TGTGCCAGCAGTGACGACAGGTCCTTGAACGAGCAGTACTTC
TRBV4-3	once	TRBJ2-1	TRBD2	CASSQDSGSSYNEQFF	TGCGCCAGCAGCCAAGACAGCGGGAGCTCCTACAATGAGCAGTTCTTC
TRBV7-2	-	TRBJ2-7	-	CASSLADVSYEQYF	TGTGCCAGCAGCTTAGCGGACGTTTCCTACGAGCAGTACTTC
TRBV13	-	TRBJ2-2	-	CATRRQAINTGELFF	TGTGCCACCAGAAGACAGGCCATTAACACCGGGGAGCTGTTTTTT
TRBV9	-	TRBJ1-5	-	CASSGFDSNQPQHF	TGTGCCAGCAGCGGCTTTGATAGCAATCAGCCCCAGCATTTT
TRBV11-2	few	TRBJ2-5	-	CASSFQGRWVETQYF	TGTGCCAGCAGCTTTCAGGGACGATGGGTAGAGACCCAGTACTTC
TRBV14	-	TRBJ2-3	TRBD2	CASSPWVAGGDTQYF	TGTGCCAGCAGCCCATGGGTAGCGGGGGGAGATACGCAGTATTTT
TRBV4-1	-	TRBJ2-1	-	CASSQDHEGDNEQFF	TGCGCCAGCAGCCAAGATCACGAGGGGGACAATGAGCAGTTCTTC
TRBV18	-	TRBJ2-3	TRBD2	CASSPRLAGGLDTQYF	TGTGCCAGCTCACCCCGGTTAGCGGGAGGATTAGATACGCAGTATTTT
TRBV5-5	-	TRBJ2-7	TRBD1	CASSWGQGASYEQYF	TGTGCCAGCAGCTGGGGACAGGGTGCCTCCTACGAGCAGTACTTC
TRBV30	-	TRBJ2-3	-	CAWSLVGGLTDTQYF	TGTGCCTGGAGCCTTGTCGGGGGGCTCACAGATACGCAGTATTTT
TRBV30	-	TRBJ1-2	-	CAWSVFGMDYGYTF	TGTGCCTGGAGTGTTTTCGGGATGGACTATGGCTACACCTTC
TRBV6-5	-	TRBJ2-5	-	CASSYSERETQYF	TGTGCCAGCAGTTACTCGGAAAGGGAGACCCAGTACTTC
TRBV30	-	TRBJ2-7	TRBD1	CAWRRQGTSYEQYF	TGTGCCTGGAGAAGACAGGGGACCTCCTACGAGCAGTACTTC
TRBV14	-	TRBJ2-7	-	CASSQHERQGVEQYF	TGTGCCAGCAGCCAGCATGAGAGGCAGGGTGTGGAGCAGTACTTC
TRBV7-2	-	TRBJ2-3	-	CASSYPGLSTDTQYF	TGTGCCAGCAGCTACCCGGGACTTTCCACAGATACGCAGTATTTT
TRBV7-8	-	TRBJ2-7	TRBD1	CASSLIGQGAYEQYF	TGTGCCAGCAGCTTAATAGGACAGGGGGCCTACGAGCAGTACTTC
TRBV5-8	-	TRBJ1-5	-	CASSGSQPQHF	TGTGCCAGCAGTGGTTCTCAGCCCCAGCATTTT
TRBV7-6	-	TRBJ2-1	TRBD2	CASSWGAGGGGDEQFF	TGTGCCAGCAGCTGGGGAGCGGGAGGAGGTGGTGATGAGCAGTTCTTC
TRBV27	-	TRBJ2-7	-	CASRDLPYEQYF	TGTGCCAGCAGGGATCTTCCCTACGAGCAGTACTTC
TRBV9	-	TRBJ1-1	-	CASSAQYGNTEAFF	TGTGCCAGCAGCGCCCAGTACGGGAACACTGAAGCTTTCTTT
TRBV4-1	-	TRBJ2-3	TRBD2	CASSQDAPAGSFTDTQYF	TGCGCCAGCAGCCAAGATGCCCCAGCGGGGTCCTTCACAGATACGCAGTATTTT
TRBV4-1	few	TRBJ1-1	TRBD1	CASSQGIVETGMNTEAFF	TGCGCCAGCAGCCAAGGAATTGTGGAGACAGGGATGAACACTGAAGCTTTCTTT
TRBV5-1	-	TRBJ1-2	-	CASSLLDRANYGYTF	TGCGCCAGCAGCTTGTTGGACAGAGCTAACTATGGCTACACCTTC
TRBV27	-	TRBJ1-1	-	CASSLSGGNTEAFF	TGTGCCAGCAGTTTATCGGGGGGCAACACTGAAGCTTTCTTT
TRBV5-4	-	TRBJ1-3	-	CALSGGLLPGNTIYF	TGTGCCCTCAGCGGGGGGTTGTTACCTGGAAACACCATATATTTT
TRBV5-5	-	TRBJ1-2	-	CASSLEAGQALGYTF	TGTGCCAGCAGCTTGGAGGCAGGGCAGGCGCTTGGCTACACCTTC
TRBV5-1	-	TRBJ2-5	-	CASSFEGTLIETQYF	TGCGCCAGCAGCTTTGAAGGGACTCTTATAGAGACCCAGTACTTC
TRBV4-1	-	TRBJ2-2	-	CASSPSPANTGELFF	TGCGCCAGCAGCCCCAGCCCTGCGAACACCGGGGAGCTGTTTTTT
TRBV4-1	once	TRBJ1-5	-	CASSQVQGGGNQPQHF	TGCGCCAGCAGCCAAGTTCAGGGAGGCGGCAATCAGCCCCAGCATTTT
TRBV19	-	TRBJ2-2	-	CASSIEPGGTAGELFF	TGTGCCAGTAGTATAGAACCCGGGGGAACAGCCGGGGAGCTGTTTTTT
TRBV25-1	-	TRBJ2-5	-	CASSVGPGETQYF	TGTGCCAGCAGTGTTGGGCCAGGGGAGACCCAGTACTTC
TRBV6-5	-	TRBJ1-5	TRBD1	CASSYSSQGAAQPQHF	TGTGCCAGCAGTTACTCGTCTCAGGGGGCAGCTCAGCCCCAGCATTTT
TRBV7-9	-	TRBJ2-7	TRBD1	CASSSRTGLGYEQYF	TGTGCCAGCAGCTCGAGGACAGGGCTAGGCTACGAGCAGTACTTC
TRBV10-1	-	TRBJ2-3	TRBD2	CASSGASGSQNTQYF	TGCGCCAGCAGTGGAGCTAGCGGGAGTCAAAATACGCAGTATTTT
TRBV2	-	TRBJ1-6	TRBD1	CASNYNTLQGGYNSPLHF	TGTGCCAGCAATTATAATACTTTACAGGGGGGTTATAATTCACCCCTCCACTTT
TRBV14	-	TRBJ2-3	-	CASSQDQPTDTQYF	TGTGCCAGCAGCCAAGATCAGCCCACAGATACGCAGTATTTT
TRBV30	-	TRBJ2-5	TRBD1	CAWTPLGQRIETQYF	TGTGCCTGGACCCCCCTGGGACAGAGAATAGAGACCCAGTACTTC
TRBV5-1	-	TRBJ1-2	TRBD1	CASSQVKGQGAGYGYTF	TGCGCCAGCAGTCAAGTCAAGGGACAGGGGGCCGGCTATGGCTACACCTTC
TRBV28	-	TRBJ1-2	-	CASGGLPGASYGYTF	TGTGCCAGTGGGGGGCTCCCAGGGGCTTCCTATGGCTACACCTTC
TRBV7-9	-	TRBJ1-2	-	CASSQQGSNYGYTF	TGTGCCAGCAGCCAACAGGGATCTAACTATGGCTACACCTTC
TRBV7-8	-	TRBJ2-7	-	CASSVENGPPGHEQYF	TGTGCCAGCAGCGTAGAGAACGGCCCCCCCGGACACGAGCAGTACTTC
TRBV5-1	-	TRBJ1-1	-	CASSLAGFPNTEAFF	TGCGCCAGCAGCTTGGCGGGGTTTCCGAACACTGAAGCTTTCTTT
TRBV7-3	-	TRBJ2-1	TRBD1	CASSNYRDSHNEQFF	TGTGCCAGCAGCAACTACCGGGACAGCCACAATGAGCAGTTCTTC
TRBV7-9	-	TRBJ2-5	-	CASSRTDQETQYF	TGTGCCAGCAGCCGGACTGATCAAGAGACCCAGTACTTC
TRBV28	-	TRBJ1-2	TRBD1	CASTPAGGMDGYTF	TGTGCCTCGACGCCGGCAGGGGGCATGGATGGCTACACCTTC
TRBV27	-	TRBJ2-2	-	CASSLEWAIDTGELFF	TGTGCCAGCAGTTTAGAATGGGCGATAGACACCGGGGAGCTGTTTTTT
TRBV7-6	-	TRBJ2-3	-	CASSLHVSTDTQYF	TGTGCCAGCAGCCTCCATGTGTCCACAGATACGCAGTATTTT
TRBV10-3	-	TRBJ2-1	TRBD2	CAISLAGGFDEQFF	TGTGCCATCAGTCTAGCGGGAGGTTTCGATGAGCAGTTCTTC
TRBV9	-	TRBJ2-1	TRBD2	CASTEAGEDNEQFF	TGTGCCAGCACGGAAGCGGGGGAGGACAATGAGCAGTTCTTC